This TCR beta chain was retrieved from a study of blood T cell repertoires in COVID-19 (dated by TCRdb to about 2020). General notes on the study: The collaborator samples originated in the United States, Italy and Spain and spanned the acute and convalescent phases of COVID-19. The prospective study material was composed of cDNA or gDNA derived from T cells, B-cell-depleted T cells, or PBMCs. Subjects who had been exposed to COVID-19, were actively infected with it, or had recovered from it provided the deeply sampled blood TCRbeta repertoires that made up the dataset. The repertoires were released in a freely available public database intended as a resource for research on the immune response to SARS-CoV-2. The samples were drawn from the first 160 participants of the ongoing ImmuneRACE study and from under 1,500 subjects provided by 6 global collaborators. Sample metadata almost always included a de-identified subject ID, COVID-19 status, age in years and sex. Where available, HLA class I and class II types were obtained from metadata supplied by the sample provider rather than from assay-based typing. On the study overall, not on this receptor specifically: Clinical and demographic metadata were provided uncurated, with the amount varying by source and participant.

TCRbeta CDR3 regions were amplified from genomic DNA by means of the immunoSEQ Assay, a bias-controlled multiplex PCR. As for the authors' bioinformatics: Nucleated cell counts per sample were estimated from amplification of reference gene primers within the assay. To quantify the absolute abundance of each unique TCRbeta CDR3 rearrangement, sequence reads were collapsed and filtered. For each sample, productive Simpson clonality was calculated as the square root of Simpson's diversity index across productive rearrangements. The immuneACCESS repertoire file appears here via TCRdb, limited to in-frame rearrangements. These files lack a portion of the clones; in checked studies, under half of the deficit traces to unresolved V genes, and the cause of the others is not known. The D gene and trimming were derived from the DNA, and the V and J assignments and clone size from that table. In all, the sample holds around 480,000 clones, and about 90% of those were seen once. The ten top clones hold 0.7% of the sample.

As regards this clone: Its target antigen remains unknown. No quality values exist for individual bases; no much larger clone is one base distant.

Reading the germline V gene gives CDR1 LGHNA and CDR2 YNFKEQ. V is cut by 4 bases and J by 7 bases, and the space between the germline ends is 13 bases. From the cysteine through the phenylalanine, the CDR3 covers 14 amino acids. The kept DNA is CDR3 alone, 42 bases in frame from the first base. Participants in the prospective study were enrolled through a virtual design, were aged roughly 18 to 90 years, and lived in 24 United States geographic areas. To assign participants to cohorts, the prospective study relied on clinical history that participants themselves reported in a screening survey and a study questionnaire. Recovered participants in ImmuneRACE Cohort 3 were defined as having two consecutive negative NP/OP PCR tests, clearance from a healthcare professional, or resolution of symptoms. Mobile phlebotomists in the prospective study collected whole blood, serum and a nasopharyngeal or oropharyngeal swab from every participant. Additional blood draws and questionnaires over an approximately two-month period could optionally be provided by prospective study participants. Prospective study blood samples were shipped either frozen or at room temperature before DNA extraction.

The sequencing sample was made of PBMCs or T cells enriched from blood (not recorded which). In this chain, TRBV4-2 is recombined with TRBJ1-4; no D gene can be assigned with confidence. The receptor's source is a woman aged 18-29 years who had recovered from COVID-19. CDR3 sequence: CASSPPEGGEKLFF. The sequence in DNA is TGTGCCAGCAGCCCTCCCGAGGGAGGTGAAAAACTGTTTTTT.